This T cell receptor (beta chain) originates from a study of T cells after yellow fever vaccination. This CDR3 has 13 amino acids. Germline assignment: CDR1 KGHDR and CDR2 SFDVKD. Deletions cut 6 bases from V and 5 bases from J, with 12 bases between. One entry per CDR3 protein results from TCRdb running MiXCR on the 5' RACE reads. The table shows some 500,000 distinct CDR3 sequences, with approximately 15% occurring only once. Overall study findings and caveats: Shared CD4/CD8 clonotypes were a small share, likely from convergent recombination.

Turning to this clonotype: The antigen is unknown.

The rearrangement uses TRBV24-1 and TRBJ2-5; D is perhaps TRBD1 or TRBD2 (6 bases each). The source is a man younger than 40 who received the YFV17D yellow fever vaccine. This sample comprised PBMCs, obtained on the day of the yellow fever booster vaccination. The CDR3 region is CATSTGAGETQYF. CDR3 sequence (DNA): TGTGCCACCAGTACGGGGGCCGGGGAGACCCAGTACTTC.